The source of this TCR beta chain is a study of cytomegalovirus exposure and HLA in healthy donors. A multiplex PCR was run with 60 Vbeta primers and 13 Jbeta primers. Repertoires were generated with immunoSEQ multiplex PCR, while TCRdb's copy carries only in-frame clones and drops some. The sample yields over 150,000 clones, 60% to 85% seen once. Whole-study findings and limits: TCR beta sequences numbering some 17,000 were associated with HLA alleles at 0.05 false discovery rate in a later analysis.

Remarks on this clone: Its target is unknown.

This clonotype was sampled from a girl aged 5 to 17 in good health and CMV-seropositive. The sequenced material came from PBMCs.

The CDR3 nucleotides are TGTGCCAGCAGCGTCGACAGGGATCAGCCCCAGCATTTT. This translates into CASSVDRDQPQHF. This chain links TRBV9 with TRBJ1-5; 7 nucleotides line up with TRBD1. With 2 bases clipped from V and 5 bases from J, the junction kept 1 base outside the gene matches. CDR1 is SGDLS and CDR2 is YYNGEE in the germline V gene. The CDR3 spans 13 residues.